The 15 T cell receptor beta chains reported below all come from one sample, sequenced in a study of T cells in Graves' hyperthyroidism and ophthalmopathy. Amplification of TCR beta CDR3 regions was performed using RNA transcripts as template. In the first-round RT-PCR of the TCR CDR3, the HTBI primer set was used. TCRdb re-derived calls from the multiplex PCR reads in MiXCR, one entry per CDR3 protein. This table has 500,000 to 650,000 distinct CDR3 sequences, 46% appearing once. Sequencing input: peripheral blood or thyroid tissue (not recorded which). The receptors originated from an adult woman with Graves' disease, either hyperthyroidism or ophthalmopathy (not recorded which).

V usage is TRBV20-1 and J usage is TRBJ2-5; 11 bases map to TRBD1. Trimming took 5 bases from V and 6 from J; bases not matched to a gene: 8. The CDR3 has 14 residues. Germline loops: CDR1 DFQATT, CDR2 SNEGSKA (reference sequence). CDR3 region: CSAQGQGEMQTQYF. CDR3 DNA: TGCAGTGCTCAGGGACAGGGGGAAATGCAGACCCAGTACTTC.

This clonotype has at least ten counts. V gene TRBV20-1 combines with J gene TRBJ2-5, with 7 positions matching TRBD2. Germline CDR1 DFQATT, CDR2 SNEGSKA (reference sequence). The CDR3 length is 14 residues. Written as DNA, the CDR3 is TGCAGCGCCAAAGCCGGGACTACTCAAGAGACCCAGTACTTC. Translation: CSAKAGTTQETQYF.

The V call is TRBV7-2, the J call TRBJ1-1, with D unclear. V lost 1 base, J lost 4 bases, and 7 bases lay in between. The CDR3 contains 13 residues. Germline CDR1 is SGHTA and CDR2 is FQGNSA. The CDR3: CASSLGHGTEAFF. The CDR3 DNA follows: TGTGCCAGCAGCTTAGGCCATGGCACTGAAGCTTTCTTT.

This clonotype was recorded at least ten times. DNA for the CDR3: TGCAGCGTTGTCTTCAGTAAATGGGGCCAGAACACTGAAGCTTTCTTT. It translates to CSVVFSKWGQNTEAFF. The rearrangement joins TRBV29-1 to TRBJ1-1; TRBD1 might be the D (5 bases). The V end lost 4 bases, the J end lost 1 base, and 19 bases lay between the germline ends. Germline V CDR1 and CDR2: SQVTM, ANQGSEA. This CDR3 comprises 16 residues. Variable domain in full (rest from reference TRBV29-1 and TRBJ1-1): SAVISQKPSRDICQRGTSLTIQCQVDSQVTMMFWYRQQPGQSLTLIATANQGSEATYESGFVIDKFPISRPNLTFSTLTVSNMSPEDSSIYLCSVVFSKWGQNTEAFFGQGTRLTVV.

This clonotype was seen ten or more times. V usage is TRBV7-8 and J usage is TRBJ2-2, with D perhaps matching TRBD2 (5 bases). Between the trimmed V and J ends, which lost 1 base and 1 base, there was a span of 19 bases. This CDR3 contains 19 residues. Germline values: CDR1 SGHVS, CDR2 FQNEAQ. CDR3 region: CASSLDSGKPGLNTGELFF. CDR3 nucleotides: TGTGCCAGCAGCTTAGATTCCGGGAAGCCCGGGCTGAACACCGGGGAGCTGTTTTTT.

This chain joins TRBV11-2 and TRBJ2-7; D is undetermined. The CDR3 extends over 13 amino acids. Germline CDR1 reads SGHAT; CDR2 reads FQNNGV. Deletions cut 8 bases from V and 3 bases from J, with 14 bases between. The CDR3 is CASGPSQRYEQYF. CDR3 nucleotide sequence: TGTGCCAGCGGCCCCTCCCAACGCTACGAGCAGTACTTC. Full variable domain (remainder filled in from reference TRBV11-2 and TRBJ2-7): EAGVAQSPRYKIIEKRQSVAFWCNPISGHATLYWYQQILGQGPKLLIQFQNNGVVDDSQLPKDRFSAERLKGVDSTLKIQPAKLEDSAVYLCASGPSQRYEQYFGPGTRLTVT.

This clonotype showed up just a few times. This chain links TRBV19 with TRBJ2-2; no definite D call. This CDR3 contains 11 residues. The V gene lost 9 bases and the J gene lost 2 bases, with 4 bases spanning the gap. Germline CDR1 LNHDA, CDR2 SQIVND (reference sequence). The CDR3 DNA is TGTGCCAGCTTTAACACCGGGGAGCTGTTTTTT. Translated, it gives CASFNTGELFF.

The table lists this clonotype with many counts. The V and J genes are TRBV4-2 and TRBJ2-7; tentatively, D is TRBD1 or TRBD2 (7 bases each). The CDR3 is made up of 16 amino acids. Per germline, CDR1 LGHNA and CDR2 YNFKEQ. V was pared by 3 bases and J by 0 bases, with 15 bases between. This CDR3 is CASSHPRGGRSYEQYF. The CDR3, as DNA: TGTGCCAGCAGCCATCCCAGGGGGGGCCGCTCCTACGAGCAGTACTTC.

The V call is TRBV9, the J call TRBJ2-5, with a tentative D call TRBD2 (5 bases). The last part of the DNA fits TRBJ2-1 better; the J call may be wrong. Germline CDR1 reads SGDLS; CDR2 reads YYNGEE. The CDR3 is made up of 14 amino acids. The CDR3 spells CASSVGAGKDEQFF. CDR3 nucleotide sequence: TGTGCCAGCAGCGTAGGCGCGGGTAAGGATGAGCAGTTCTTC.

The V gene is TRBV5-1, the J gene TRBJ2-7, with D perhaps TRBD1 (6 bases). V was cut by 3 bases and J by 2 bases, with 15 bases left in between. This CDR3 contains 15 residues. CDR1 is SGHRS, CDR2 YFSETQ, per germline. CDR3 bases: TGCGCCAGCAGCTCGGATCCGGGACAAACCTACGAGCAGTACTTC. Residues: CASSSDPGQTYEQYF.

The rearrangement joins TRBV5-1 to TRBJ2-2, with D uncertain. The germline V gene encodes CDR1 SGHRS and CDR2 YFSETQ. CDR3 length: 15 amino acids. V was clipped by 6 bases and J by 8 bases, with 20 bases between them. CDR3 sequence (DNA): TGCGCCAGCACCCCGCGAGGCGGCCGGAGAGGGGAGCTGTTTTTT. Protein sequence: CASTPRGGRRGELFF. Together with reference TRBV5-1 and TRBJ2-2, the CDR3 gives the full variable domain: KAGVTQTPRYLIKTRGQQVTLSCSPISGHRSVSWYQQTPGQGLQFLFEYFSETQRNKGNFPGRFSGRQFSNSRSEMNVSTLELGDSALYLCASTPRGGRRGELFFGEGSRLTVL.

This clonotype was observed at least ten times. J is TRBJ1-4 and V is TRBV30, with unresolved D. In germline, CDR1 is GTSNPN, CDR2 SVGIG (reference sequence). This CDR3 is built from 12 residues. The V and J ends lost 0 bases and 7 bases respectively, with 6 bases between them. The CDR3 DNA sequence: TGTGCCTGGAGTGTAACACGTGAAAAACTGTTTTTT. Translated: CAWSVTREKLFF.

This clonotype was seen ten or more times. The chain links TRBV6-6 to TRBJ1-2, with 8 bases aligning to TRBD1. The CDR3 has 14 amino acids. The junction had 7 bases not matched to a gene; V was cut back by 2 bases and J by 8 bases. The germline CDR1 and CDR2 sequences are MNHNY and SVGAGI (reference sequence). The CDR3 reads CASSYLQGEGGYTF. CDR3 DNA sequence: TGTGCCAGCAGTTACCTACAGGGGGAGGGAGGCTACACCTTC.

The chain uses TRBV5-5 and TRBJ2-5, with TRBD2 matching over 12 bases. Germline V lookup: CDR1 SGHKS, CDR2 YYEKEE (reference sequence). This CDR3 has 15 residues. V dropped 4 bases and J dropped 5; count of bases not matched to a gene: 6. This CDR3 is CASSILAGGGETQYF. DNA for the CDR3: TGTGCCAGCAGCATACTAGCGGGAGGCGGGGAGACCCAGTACTTC.

This clonotype appeared many times. The CDR3: CASSQVRQGGQQYF. In nucleotides, the CDR3 is TGTGCCAGCAGCCAAGTGAGACAGGGCGGGCAGCAGTACTTC. This chain joins TRBV14 and TRBJ2-7; 7 bases map to TRBD1. The CDR3 is 14 amino acids. The germline gives CDR1 SGHDN, CDR2 FVKESK. The trim removed 1 base at V and 8 bases at J, leaving 8 bases unmatched.